The clone carrying this T cell receptor beta chain was counted many times. No antigen is known for it. This same CDR3 is encoded by further DNA sequences in the sample. CDR3 length: 12 residues. Germline values: CDR1 SGHVS, CDR2 FQNEAQ. The V end lost 2 bases, the J end lost 6 bases, and 5 bases lay between the germline ends. The data were obtained in a study of beta chain features in type 1 diabetes. Study-wide results and limits: The cDNA sequencing approach could over-represent high-TCR-expressing cells. Equally in patients and controls, PCR might preferentially amplify shorter templates.

Sequenced material consisted of expressed TCRB transcripts (all of the isolated RNA was reverse transcribed). Sequencing was performed with immunoSEQ multiplex PCR; in TCRdb, only in-frame clones are kept and a portion is missing. The sample holds 300,000 or so clones, roughly 8% seen once. The receptor was derived from a woman between 18 and 30 years old in good health. The chain joins TRBV7-8 to TRBJ1-5, with D hard to call. The sequenced sample consisted of central memory CD4+ T cells from blood. CDR3 region: CASSLKGQPQHF. CDR3 DNA sequence: TGTGCCAGCAGCTTAAAGGGTCAGCCCCAGCATTTT.